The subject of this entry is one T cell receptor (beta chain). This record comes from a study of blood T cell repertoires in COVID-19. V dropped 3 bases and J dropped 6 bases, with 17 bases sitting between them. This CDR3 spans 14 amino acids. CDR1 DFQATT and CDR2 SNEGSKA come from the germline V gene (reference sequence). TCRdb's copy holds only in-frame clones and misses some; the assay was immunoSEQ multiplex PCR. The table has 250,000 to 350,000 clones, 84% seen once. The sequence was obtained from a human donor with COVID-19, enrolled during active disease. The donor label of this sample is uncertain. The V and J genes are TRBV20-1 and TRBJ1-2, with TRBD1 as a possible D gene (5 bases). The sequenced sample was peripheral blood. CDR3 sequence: CSASTQGIADGYTF. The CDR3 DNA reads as TGCAGTGCTAGTACCCAGGGAATTGCGGATGGCTACACCTTC.